One sample yielded the 22 T cell receptor beta chains listed below, sequenced in a study of blood T cell repertoires in COVID-19. The data were produced by immunoSEQ multiplex PCR, yet TCRdb's version contains in-frame clones alone and is incomplete. This sample has approximately 230,000 clones, with around 84% found just once. The sample comprised PBMCs or T cells enriched from blood (not recorded which). Source of these receptors: a man between 40 and 49 years old who had recovered from COVID-19.

V is TRBV6-6 and J is TRBJ2-3; 7 bases map to TRBD2. V dropped 5 bases and J dropped 1; count of bases not matched to a gene: 3. The CDR3 has 14 residues. The germline V gene has CDR1 MNHNY and CDR2 SVGAGI (reference sequence). CDR3 sequence reads: CASSLGLGTDTQYF. The DNA for the CDR3 is TGTGCCAGCAGTCTTGGACTAGGCACAGATACGCAGTATTTT.

This chain links TRBV4-1 with TRBJ2-2; 7 nucleotides line up with TRBD1. Germline V gene sequence: CDR1 MGHRA, CDR2 YSYEKL. CDR3 length equals 15 residues. V lost 4 bases, J lost 7 bases, and 9 bases stayed unmatched. The CDR3 nucleotides are TGCGCCAGCAGCCCCGGCGAGGGGGCGGTCGGGGAGCTGTTTTTT. Its protein is CASSPGEGAVGELFF.

This chain links TRBV5-8 with TRBJ2-5, with D maybe TRBD1 (5 bases). The CDR3 spans 15 residues. Trimming shortened V by 3 bases and J by 1 base, and 13 bases separated the two germline ends. Germline values: CDR1 SGHTS, CDR2 YDEGEE. The DNA of the CDR3 is TGTGCCAGCAGCTCCTGGCTGGGGCCCCAAGAGACCCAGTACTTC. Translating it yields CASSSWLGPQETQYF. The full variable domain, with the rest looked up from reference TRBV5-8 and TRBJ2-5, is EAGVTQSPTHLIKTRGQQATLRCSPISGHTSVYWYQQALGLGLQFLLWYDEGEERNRGNFPPRFSGRQFPNYSSELNVNALELEDSALYLCASSSWLGPQETQYFGPGTRLLVL.

The chain combines TRBV5-1 with TRBJ1-4; TRBD1 might be the D (5 bases). The length of the CDR3 is 14 residues. Trimming cost V 4 bases and J 7 bases, with 14 bases left between them. The germline CDR1 and CDR2 sequences are SGHRS and YFSETQ. CDR3 residues: CASSGGGSGEKLFF. CDR3 DNA sequence: TGCGCCAGCAGCGGGGGAGGGAGCGGTGAAAAACTGTTTTTT.

The sample holds one count of this clone. This chain uses TRBV4-3 with TRBJ1-5; D uncertain. V dropped 0 bases and J dropped 7 bases, with 7 bases sitting between them. The CDR3 totals 13 residues. Germline CDR1 LGHNA, CDR2 YSLEER. The CDR3 DNA sequence: TGCGCCAGCAGCCAAGATCACGGGCAGCCCCAGCATTTT. This translates into CASSQDHGQPQHF.

The genes are TRBV13 and TRBJ1-6; D not resolved. Trimming cost V 3 bases and J 14 bases, with 11 bases left between them. Germline CDR1 and CDR2: PRHDT and FYEKMQ (reference sequence). The CDR3 spans 12 residues. Here the CDR3 reads CASSFSLQTLHF. The CDR3 region has the DNA TGTGCCAGCAGCTTCTCTCTCCAGACCCTCCACTTT.

This sequence joins TRBV2 and TRBJ1-6; D remains ambiguous. Looked up from germline, CDR1 is SNHLY and CDR2 is FYNNEI. The CDR3 loop spans 17 amino acids. The ends were cut back, 0 bases at V and 2 bases at J, with 11 bases in the middle. The CDR3 nucleotides are TGTGCCAGCAGTGAAGCGCTTCTGGGAGCCTATAATTCACCCCTCCACTTT. Translating it yields CASSEALLGAYNSPLHF.

The chain is built from TRBV6-1 and TRBJ2-7, with 10 bases aligning to TRBD1. V lost 1 base to trimming and J lost 3 bases; unmatched junction nucleotides: 12. Looked up from germline, CDR1 is MNHNS and CDR2 is SASEGT. This CDR3 is built from 18 residues. The CDR3 reads CASSEEKGLRDRGYEQYF. In DNA form, the CDR3 reads TGTGCCAGCAGTGAAGAGAAGGGACTTAGGGACAGGGGCTACGAGCAGTACTTC.

The V call is TRBV18, the J call TRBJ2-7; D possibly corresponds to TRBD1 (6 bases). Germline values: CDR1 KGHSH, CDR2 LQKENI. This CDR3 is built from 16 residues. V was shortened by 3 bases and J by 0 bases, with 15 bases between the two germline ends. The CDR3 DNA reads as TGTGCCAGCTCACCCCTAGACAGGACCTCCTCCTACGAGCAGTACTTC. It is translated as CASSPLDRTSSYEQYF.

This clone was seen only a few times. J is TRBJ1-2 and V is TRBV30, with a possible D match to TRBD1 (6 bases). V lost 0 bases to trimming and J lost 4 bases, with 9 bases between them. Germline V gene lookup returns CDR1 GTSNPN and CDR2 SVGIG (reference sequence). The CDR3 covers 13 residues. In DNA, the CDR3 is TGTGCCTGGAGTGTGGGGGCCCTCTATGGCTACACCTTC. Translated: CAWSVGALYGYTF.

V and J are TRBV6-4 and TRBJ2-3; 9 nucleotides align to TRBD2. CDR1 is MRHNA, CDR2 SNTAGT, per germline. The CDR3 is 14 residues long. Unmatched junction bases numbered 7, after V lost 8 bases and J lost 4 bases. This CDR3 reads CASAASGVSDTQYF. CDR3 in DNA: TGTGCCAGCGCAGCTAGCGGGGTCTCAGATACGCAGTATTTT.

CDR3 in DNA: TGTGCCAGCAGCCAAGGGCACAGGGGAGTTTCACCCCTCCACTTT. Translation gives CASSQGHRGVSPLHF. The chain employs TRBV14 and TRBJ1-6, with TRBD1 matching over 7 bases. The CDR3 sequence is 15 residues long. V trimming: 1 base; J trimming: 9 bases; junction bases outside the gene matches: 6. Germline values: CDR1 SGHDN, CDR2 FVKESK.

The chain is built from TRBV5-1 and TRBJ2-5; 7 positions match TRBD2. With V trimmed by 6 bases and J by 2 bases, 7 bases remained unmatched. The CDR3 consists of 14 residues. Germline CDR1 reads SGHRS; CDR2 reads YFSETQ. This CDR3 is CASNPRGGQETQYF. The CDR3 DNA is TGCGCCAGCAACCCCCGCGGGGGACAAGAGACCCAGTACTTC.

This clone was detected a few times. The gene calls are TRBV28 and TRBJ1-1, with 7 bases lining up with TRBD1. The CDR3 covers 16 residues. CDR1 and CDR2 from the germline V gene are MDHEN and SYDVKM. Losses at the gene ends were 8 bases for V and 5 bases for J; bases not matched to a gene: 17. The CDR3 nucleotides read TGTGCCAGCTCTAGGAGGGGGAACAGGGGAGCAACTGAAGCTTTCTTT. It translates to CASSRRGNRGATEAFF.

This clone occurred a few times. This rearrangement joins TRBV10-1 to TRBJ1-1; 9 bases fit TRBD1. The CDR3 runs 16 residues. Looked up from germline, CDR1 is WNHNN and CDR2 is SYGVQD (reference sequence). V shed 8 bases, J shed 3 bases, and the junction held 13 bases outside the gene matches. CDR3: CASLSRTGGYDTEAFF. DNA for the CDR3: TGCGCCAGCTTATCCCGAACAGGGGGCTACGACACTGAAGCTTTCTTT.

The CDR3 spells CASSAGTSPQETQYF. The DNA for the CDR3 is TGTGCCAGCAGTGCCGGGACTAGCCCCCAAGAGACCCAGTACTTC. The rearrangement uses TRBV2 and TRBJ2-5; 9 positions agree with TRBD2. Trimming removed 4 bases from V and 1 base from J; junction bases left unmatched: 4. Per the germline V gene, CDR1 is SNHLY and CDR2 is FYNNEI. This CDR3 has 15 residues. The full variable domain, completed using reference TRBV2 and TRBJ2-5, is EPEVTQTPSHQVTQMGQEVILRCVPISNHLYFYWYRQILGQKVEFLVSFYNNEISEKSEIFDDQFSVERPDGSNFTLKIRSTKLEDSAMYFCASSAGTSPQETQYFGPGTRLLVL.

V and J are TRBV29-1 and TRBJ2-3, with a tentative D call TRBD2 (6 bases). Trimming removed 1 base at V and 3 bases at J, with 11 bases between. The germline V gene has CDR1 SQVTM and CDR2 ANQGSEA. The CDR3 has 14 amino acids. This CDR3 reads CSVEAGVRTDTQYF. In nucleotides, the CDR3 is TGCAGCGTTGAAGCGGGAGTACGAACAGATACGCAGTATTTT.

This clone was detected only once. This chain joins TRBV7-8 and TRBJ1-4; 7 bases are a match to TRBD1. The CDR3 has 13 amino acids. The junction had 8 bases not matched to a gene; V was cut back by 8 bases and J by 8 bases. The germline CDR1 and CDR2 sequences are SGHVS and FQNEAQ. The CDR3 bases are TGTGCCAGCGCCGGAGGGGGCAGGGAAAAACTGTTTTTT. Translating it yields CASAGGGREKLFF.

This clone was seen repeatedly, ten times or more. This chain uses TRBV11-3 with TRBJ2-2, with 10 bases matching TRBD1. Trimming cost V 5 bases and J 2 bases; bases outside gene matches: 11. This CDR3 is 18 amino acids long. Germline loops: CDR1 SGHNT, CDR2 YENEEA. CDR3 loop: CASSPRDRGPLNTGELFF. The CDR3 region has the DNA TGTGCCAGCAGCCCCCGGGACAGGGGCCCGCTTAACACCGGGGAGCTGTTTTTT.

The chain couples TRBV20-1 to TRBJ2-7; tentatively, D is TRBD1 (6 bases). V shed 3 bases and J shed 2 bases, with 11 bases lying between them. This CDR3 has 13 residues. CDR1 is DFQATT and CDR2 is SNEGSKA in the germline V gene (reference sequence). The CDR3 sequence is CSASPTGTYEQYF. The CDR3 DNA reads as TGCAGTGCTAGTCCTACAGGGACCTACGAGCAGTACTTC.

This clone appeared once. The chain uses TRBV7-2 and TRBJ2-2; D uncertain. CDR3 size: 15 residues. Germline V gives CDR1 SGHTA, CDR2 FQGNSA. V gave up 5 bases and J gave up 4 bases, with 14 bases separating them. The CDR3 reads CASSPLTRGTGELFF. CDR3 sequence (DNA): TGTGCCAGCAGCCCTCTAACCCGAGGCACCGGGGAGCTGTTTTTT.

CDR3 protein: CAISERGPGTEAFF. In DNA form, the CDR3 reads TGTGCCATCAGTGAGAGGGGGCCGGGCACTGAAGCTTTCTTT. J is TRBJ1-1 and V is TRBV10-3; 7 bases map to TRBD1. This CDR3 is 14 amino acids long. With 2 bases clipped from V and 4 bases from J, the junction kept 4 bases outside the gene matches. The germline V gene has CDR1 ENHRY and CDR2 SYGVKD.